The rows below give T cell receptor beta chains drawn from one sample of a study of T cell changes during pregnancy in multiple sclerosis. Profiling relied on immunoSEQ multiplex PCR, and the TCRdb table lists in-frame clones only, not all of them. The sample carries around 95,000 clones, approximately 92% recorded once. This specimen was peripheral blood, taken after pregnancy. All receptors derive from a female donor with multiple sclerosis, enrolled in a pregnancy study. The CDR3 runs from the conserved cysteine through the conserved F or W. The D gene is left open where the match is weak. For some rows the clone size is stated as once, few or many, or as a class when expanded; others skip it.

d_call	clone_size	v_call	j_call	cdr3_aa	cdr3_nt
TRBD1	-	TRBV11-3	TRBJ1-1	CASSLEGASSEAFF	TGTGCCAGCAGCTTGGAGGGGGCGTCATCTGAAGCTTTCTTT
-	-	TRBV6-6	TRBJ2-2	CASRHLNTGELFF	TGTGCCAGCAGACACCTCAACACCGGGGAGCTGTTTTTT
-	-	TRBV7-2	TRBJ2-5	CASSLAFDRYQETQYF	TGTGCCAGCAGCTTAGCCTTTGACAGGTACCAAGAGACCCAGTACTTC
-	once	TRBV7-9	TRBJ1-2	CASSFPNQRLANYGYTF	TGTGCCAGCAGCTTCCCGAACCAGCGACTAGCTAACTATGGCTACACCTTC
TRBD2	-	TRBV28	TRBJ2-1	CATLGEGSSYNEQFF	TGTGCCACCCTAGGGGAGGGGAGCTCCTACAATGAGCAGTTCTTC
TRBD1	-	TRBV29-1	TRBJ1-2	CSGGTVYGYTF	TGCAGCGGGGGGACAGTTTATGGCTACACCTTC
TRBD1	-	TRBV13	TRBJ1-5	CASSLGLTGVNQPQHF	TGTGCCAGCAGCTTAGGCCTAACAGGGGTCAATCAGCCCCAGCATTTT
TRBD1	-	TRBV27	TRBJ1-4	CAGRNGTDVHEFF	TGTGCCGGCCGTAACGGGACAGATGTCCACGAGTTTTTT
TRBD2	-	TRBV5-1	TRBJ2-5	CASSLETSGDGTQYF	TGCGCCAGCAGCTTGGAAACTAGCGGGGACGGGACCCAGTACTTC
TRBD2	-	TRBV14	TRBJ2-3	CASTQRGLAGYTDTQYF	TGTGCCAGCACCCAAAGAGGTCTAGCGGGGTACACAGATACGCAGTATTTT
-	-	TRBV10-3	TRBJ1-2	CAISESNTVDGYTF	TGTGCCATCAGTGAGTCGAATACGGTGGATGGCTACACCTTC